The 12 T cell receptor beta chains in this list originate from one sample, sequenced in a study of blood T cell repertoires in COVID-19. Measured with immunoSEQ multiplex PCR; TCRdb has only the in-frame clones, and not every one. Here the sample spans around 200,000 clones, around 82% being singletons. The sample was peripheral blood. The receptors were sampled from an elderly woman with acute or convalescent COVID-19.

This sequence joins TRBV5-1 and TRBJ2-3; 8 nucleotides align to TRBD2. The CDR3 has 18 amino acids. V dropped 0 bases and J dropped 5; count of bases not matched to a gene: 14. Looked up from germline, CDR1 is SGHRS and CDR2 is YFSETQ. The CDR3 region has the DNA TGCGCCAGCAGCTTGGCCGAGAACCTCGAGCGGGAGCAAGATACGCAGTATTTT. It translates to CASSLAENLEREQDTQYF.

This clone has only one observation. The CDR3 DNA is TGTGCTAGTGGTTTGGTAACCGGACTAGCGGGCTCCTACAATGAGCAGTTCTTC. Its protein is CASGLVTGLAGSYNEQFF. V and J are TRBV12-5 and TRBJ2-1; 11 bases are shared with TRBD2. V shed 0 bases and J 0 bases; nucleotides not matched to a gene: 4. Germline assignment: CDR1 LGHNT and CDR2 FRNRAP. The CDR3 has 18 amino acids.

J is TRBJ2-7 and V is TRBV4-2; D call uncertain. The germline V gene encodes CDR1 LGHNA and CDR2 YNFKEQ. The CDR3 extends over 15 amino acids. V dropped 4 bases and J dropped 4 bases, with 17 bases sitting between them. The CDR3 loop is CASSPSKAEPYEQYF. The CDR3 region has the DNA TGTGCCAGCAGCCCCTCTAAGGCGGAGCCTTACGAGCAGTACTTC.

The chain joins TRBV6-1 to TRBJ1-5, with D hard to call. The CDR3 has 15 amino acids. Germline CDR1 MNHNS, CDR2 SASEGT. The germline V and J ends were trimmed by 2 bases and 2 bases, with 10 bases remaining between them. The chain's CDR3 is CASSETGSGNQPQHF. The CDR3 nucleotides read TGTGCCAGCAGTGAAACCGGGTCGGGCAATCAGCCCCAGCATTTT.

The chain couples TRBV7-2 to TRBJ2-3, with TRBD2 as a possible D gene (5 bases). V lost 5 bases and J lost 6, with 12 bases in between. The CDR3 runs to 13 residues. In germline, CDR1 is SGHTA, CDR2 FQGNSA. The CDR3 region is CASSQRSGDTQYF. CDR3 bases: TGTGCCAGCAGCCAGCGGTCGGGGGATACGCAGTATTTT.

This chain links TRBV11-3 with TRBJ2-1, with 8 bases fitting TRBD1. V trimming: 4 bases; J trimming: 7 bases; junction bases outside the gene matches: 6. Germline assignment: CDR1 SGHNT and CDR2 YENEEA. The CDR3 length is 14 residues. CDR3 DNA sequence: TGTGCCAGCAGCTCCGAAGACAGGGGTAATGAGCAGTTCTTC. Its translation is CASSSEDRGNEQFF. Based on the CDR3 plus reference TRBV11-3 and TRBJ2-1, the full variable domain is EAGVVQSPRYKIIEKKQPVAFWCNPISGHNTLYWYLQNLGQGPELLIRYENEEAVDDSQLPKDRFSAERLKGVDSTLKIQPAELGDSAVYLCASSSEDRGNEQFFGPGTRLTVL.

The chain employs TRBV30 and TRBJ1-1; 7 bases agree with TRBD1. V dropped 5 bases and J dropped 0; count of bases not matched to a gene: 9. This CDR3 comprises 15 residues. Germline lookup yields CDR1 GTSNPN and CDR2 SVGIG (reference sequence). The CDR3 reads CAWLKTGRLNTEAFF. The DNA of the CDR3 is TGTGCCTGGCTAAAGACAGGGCGGCTGAACACTGAAGCTTTCTTT.

The V gene is TRBV5-1, the J gene TRBJ2-5, with 10 bases aligning to TRBD2. Germline V gene data show CDR1 as SGHRS and CDR2 as YFSETQ. This CDR3 is 15 amino acids long. V lost 4 bases, J lost 2 bases, and 5 bases stayed unmatched. CDR3 region: CASSKGTSEQETQYF. The CDR3 DNA reads as TGCGCCAGCAGCAAAGGGACTAGCGAACAAGAGACCCAGTACTTC. Full variable domain (outside the CDR3, taken from reference TRBV5-1 and TRBJ2-5): KAGVTQTPRYLIKTRGQQVTLSCSPISGHRSVSWYQQTPGQGLQFLFEYFSETQRNKGNFPGRFSGRQFSNSRSEMNVSTLELGDSALYLCASSKGTSEQETQYFGPGTRLLVL.

V is TRBV7-8 and J is TRBJ1-2; 8 nucleotides line up with TRBD1. CDR1 is SGHVS, CDR2 FQNEAQ, per germline. The CDR3 loop spans 16 amino acids. V trimming: 0 bases; J trimming: 3 bases; junction bases outside the gene matches: 6. CDR3 bases: TGTGCCAGCAGCTTAGCTTACCAGACAGGGGACTATGGCTACACCTTC. Encoded protein: CASSLAYQTGDYGYTF.

This clone occurred a few times. V and J are TRBV18 and TRBJ1-6; weak D call: TRBD1 (5 bases). Germline V gene data show CDR1 as KGHSH and CDR2 as LQKENI. CDR3 size: 14 residues. Trimming stripped 6 bases from V and 4 bases from J, with 10 bases between. CDR3 region: CASSLQEYNSPLHF. CDR3 sequence (DNA): TGTGCCAGCTCTTTACAGGAGTATAATTCACCCCTCCACTTT.

The chain couples TRBV7-9 to TRBJ1-1, with 9 nucleotides matching TRBD1. V lost 4 bases and J lost 5; bases outside the gene matches: 11. The CDR3 has 16 residues. Germline loops: CDR1 SEHNR, CDR2 FQNEAQ (reference sequence). CDR3: CASSSVGVDRGTEAFF. The CDR3 DNA reads TGTGCCAGCAGCTCCGTAGGAGTAGACAGGGGGACTGAAGCTTTCTTT.

The V call is TRBV7-2, the J call TRBJ2-7; perhaps TRBD2 as D (5 bases). CDR3 length equals 13 residues. The germline CDR1 and CDR2 sequences are SGHTA and FQGNSA. V was shortened by 1 base and J by 5 bases, with 9 bases between the two germline ends. The CDR3 DNA reads TGTGCCAGCAGCTTAGGAGGGCCCAACGAGCAGTACTTC. Protein: CASSLGGPNEQYF.